The 9 T cell receptor beta chains listed next were all sequenced from one sample in a study of Tregs in tolerant kidney transplant recipients. Produced via immunoSEQ multiplex PCR; TCRdb's table is partial and in-frame only. In the table there are roughly 250,000 clones, about 80% of which are singletons. Input material: CD4+ T cells from blood. The receptor source for this set is a human donor in good health.

The V and J genes are TRBV7-2 and TRBJ2-2; D call uncertain. The CDR3 has 15 residues. V lost 0 bases and J lost 7, with 12 bases in between. CDR1 is SGHTA and CDR2 is FQGNSA in the germline V gene. CDR3 nucleotide sequence: TGTGCCAGCAGCTTAGCGAATAGGGCAGGCGGGGAGCTGTTTTTT. This codes for CASSLANRAGGELFF. Based on the CDR3 plus reference TRBV7-2 and TRBJ2-2, the full variable domain is GAGVSQSPSNKVTEKGKDVELRCDPISGHTALYWYRQSLGQGLEFLIYFQGNSAPDKSGLPSDRFSAERTGGSVSTLTIQRTQQEDSAVYLCASSLANRAGGELFFGEGSRLTVL.

This clone was counted only a few times. This sequence joins TRBV28 and TRBJ1-1; D ambiguous. This CDR3 has 12 amino acids. Germline V gene sequence: CDR1 MDHEN, CDR2 SYDVKM. V gave up 1 base and J gave up 4 bases, with 4 bases separating them. The CDR3 sequence: CASSLSITEAFF. CDR3 nucleotides: TGTGCCAGCAGTTTATCGATCACTGAAGCTTTCTTT.

The V gene is TRBV7-2, the J gene TRBJ2-1; D is ambiguous. Germline V gene sequence: CDR1 SGHTA, CDR2 FQGNSA. Trimming removed 2 bases at V and 6 bases at J, with 17 bases between. CDR3 length: 16 residues. The CDR3 sequence is CASSLSVVGLGNEQFF. CDR3 nucleotide sequence: TGTGCCAGCAGCTTAAGCGTTGTAGGGCTTGGCAATGAGCAGTTCTTC.

This clone was counted at least ten times. This chain connects TRBV4-2 to TRBJ2-3, with 8 bases aligning to TRBD2. Germline CDR1 reads LGHNA; CDR2 reads YNFKEQ. V was pared by 4 bases and J by 0 bases, with 9 bases of the junction left unmatched. The CDR3 is 17 amino acids. Here the CDR3 reads CASSPLAGSFSTDTQYF. In DNA form, the CDR3 reads TGTGCCAGCAGCCCATTAGCGGGATCTTTTAGCACAGATACGCAGTATTTT.

The chain joins TRBV29-1 to TRBJ1-1; D unclear. Germline V gene data show CDR1 as SQVTM and CDR2 as ANQGSEA. This CDR3 is 13 amino acids long. Trimming took 1 base from V and 6 from J, leaving 12 bases between them. CDR3 protein: CSVEGVFRSEAFF. DNA for the CDR3: TGCAGCGTTGAAGGGGTGTTCCGGTCTGAAGCTTTCTTT.

V is TRBV7-9 and J is TRBJ2-5; the D is unclear. Trimming pared 3 bases from V and 3 bases from J, leaving 11 bases between. Germline CDR1 is SEHNR and CDR2 is FQNEAQ (reference sequence). This CDR3 contains 14 residues. As DNA, the CDR3 is TGTGCCAGCAGCTTTTCTGGGTCCAAAGAGACCCAGTACTTC. It specifies CASSFSGSKETQYF.

The chain carries TRBV18 and TRBJ2-7, with a possible D match to TRBD1 (6 bases). V lost 3 bases to trimming and J lost 2 bases, with 14 bases between them. In germline, CDR1 is KGHSH, CDR2 LQKENI. The CDR3 covers 15 residues. This CDR3 reads CASSPIKGETYEQYF. For the CDR3, the DNA is TGTGCCAGCTCACCCATTAAGGGGGAAACCTACGAGCAGTACTTC.

This chain links TRBV7-9 with TRBJ2-3, with D possibly TRBD2 on 5 matching bases. Per germline, CDR1 SEHNR and CDR2 FQNEAQ (reference sequence). The CDR3 loop spans 14 amino acids. The V end was cut by 10 bases, the J end by 2 bases, with 16 bases between. CDR3 DNA sequence: TGTGCCACTACGGGCCTAGCCGACACAGATACGCAGTATTTT. Translating gives CATTGLADTDTQYF.

The J gene is TRBJ2-1, the V gene TRBV7-2, with TRBD2 matching over 12 bases. Germline loops: CDR1 SGHTA, CDR2 FQGNSA. The CDR3 is 17 amino acids. V dropped 1 base and J dropped 7; count of bases not matched to a gene: 8. The CDR3 region has the DNA TGTGCCAGCAGCTTAGAGGCGACTAGCGGGGGATTAAATGAGCAGTTCTTC. It encodes CASSLEATSGGLNEQFF.